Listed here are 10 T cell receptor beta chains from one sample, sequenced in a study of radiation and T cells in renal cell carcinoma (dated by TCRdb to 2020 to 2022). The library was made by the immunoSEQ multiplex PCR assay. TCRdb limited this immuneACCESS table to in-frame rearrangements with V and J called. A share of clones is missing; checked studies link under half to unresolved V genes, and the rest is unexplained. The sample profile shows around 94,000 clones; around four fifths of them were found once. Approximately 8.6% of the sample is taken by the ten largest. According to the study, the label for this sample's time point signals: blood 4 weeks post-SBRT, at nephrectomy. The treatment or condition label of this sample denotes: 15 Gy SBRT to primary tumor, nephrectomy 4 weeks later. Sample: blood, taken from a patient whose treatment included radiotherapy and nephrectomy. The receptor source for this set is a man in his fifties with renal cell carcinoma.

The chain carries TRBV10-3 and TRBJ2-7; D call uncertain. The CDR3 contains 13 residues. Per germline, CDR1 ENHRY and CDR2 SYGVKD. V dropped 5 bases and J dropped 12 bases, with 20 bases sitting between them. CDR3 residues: CAISPPYEQFRYF. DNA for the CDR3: TGTGCCATCAGTCCACCCTACGAGCAGTTTCGGTACTTC.

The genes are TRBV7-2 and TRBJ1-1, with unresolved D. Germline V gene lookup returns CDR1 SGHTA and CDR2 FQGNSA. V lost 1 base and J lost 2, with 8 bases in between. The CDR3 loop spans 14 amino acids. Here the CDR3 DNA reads TGTGCCAGCAGCTTAGGGCAGGTTAACACTGAAGCTTTCTTT. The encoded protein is CASSLGQVNTEAFF.

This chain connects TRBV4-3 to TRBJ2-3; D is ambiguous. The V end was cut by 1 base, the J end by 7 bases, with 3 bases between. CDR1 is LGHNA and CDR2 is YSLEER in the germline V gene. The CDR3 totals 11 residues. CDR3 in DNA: TGCGCCAGCAGCCAAGGCTATACGCAGTATTTT. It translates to CASSQGYTQYF.

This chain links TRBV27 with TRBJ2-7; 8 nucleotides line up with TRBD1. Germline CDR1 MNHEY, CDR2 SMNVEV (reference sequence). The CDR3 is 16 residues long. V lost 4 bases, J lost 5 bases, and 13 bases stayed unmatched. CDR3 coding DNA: TGTGCCAGCAGTTATGGGACAGGACTTTTTGCGCACGAGCAGTACTTC. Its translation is CASSYGTGLFAHEQYF.

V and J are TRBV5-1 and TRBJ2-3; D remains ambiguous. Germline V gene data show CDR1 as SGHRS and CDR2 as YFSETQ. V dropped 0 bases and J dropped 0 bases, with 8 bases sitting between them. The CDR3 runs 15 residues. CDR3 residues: CASSLGGQSTDTQYF. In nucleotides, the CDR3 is TGCGCCAGCAGCTTGGGTGGCCAGAGCACAGATACGCAGTATTTT. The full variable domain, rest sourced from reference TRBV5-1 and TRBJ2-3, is KAGVTQTPRYLIKTRGQQVTLSCSPISGHRSVSWYQQTPGQGLQFLFEYFSETQRNKGNFPGRFSGRQFSNSRSEMNVSTLELGDSALYLCASSLGGQSTDTQYFGPGTRLTVL.

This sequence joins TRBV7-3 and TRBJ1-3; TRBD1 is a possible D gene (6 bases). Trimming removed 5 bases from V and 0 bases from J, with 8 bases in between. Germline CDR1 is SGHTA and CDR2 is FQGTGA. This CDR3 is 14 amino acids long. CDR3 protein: CASSPTGSGNTIYF. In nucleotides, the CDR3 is TGTGCCAGCAGCCCGACAGGCTCTGGAAACACCATATATTTT.

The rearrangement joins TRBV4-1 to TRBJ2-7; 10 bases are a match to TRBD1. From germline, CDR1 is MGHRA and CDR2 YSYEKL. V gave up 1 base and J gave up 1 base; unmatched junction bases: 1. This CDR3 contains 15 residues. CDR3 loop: CASSQGQGASYEQYF. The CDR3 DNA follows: TGCGCCAGCAGCCAAGGACAGGGGGCTTCCTACGAGCAGTACTTC.

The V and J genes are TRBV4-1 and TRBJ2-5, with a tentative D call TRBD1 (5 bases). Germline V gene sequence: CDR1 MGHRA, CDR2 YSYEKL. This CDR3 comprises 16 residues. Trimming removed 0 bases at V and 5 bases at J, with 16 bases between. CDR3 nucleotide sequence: TGCGCCAGCAGCCAAGACCCACCTCAGGGTACGGAGACCCAGTACTTC. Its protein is CASSQDPPQGTETQYF.

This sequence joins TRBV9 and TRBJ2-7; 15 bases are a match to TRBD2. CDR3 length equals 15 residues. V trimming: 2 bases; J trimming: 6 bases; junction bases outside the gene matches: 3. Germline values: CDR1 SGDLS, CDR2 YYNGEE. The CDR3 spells CASSVGLAGGTEQYF. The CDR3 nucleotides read TGTGCCAGCAGCGTTGGACTAGCGGGAGGGACCGAGCAGTACTTC.

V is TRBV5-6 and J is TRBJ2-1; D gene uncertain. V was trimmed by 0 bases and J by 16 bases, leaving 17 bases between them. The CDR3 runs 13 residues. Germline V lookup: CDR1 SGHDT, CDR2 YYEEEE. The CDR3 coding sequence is TGTGCCAGCAGCTTGGAGTCTGAAAGCTGGGAATTCTTC. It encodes CASSLESESWEFF.